This T cell receptor (beta chain) was profiled in a study of cytomegalovirus exposure and HLA in healthy donors (TCRdb year 2017). Notes on the research overall: According to an earlier analysis of 550 to 700 of the donors, 150 million to 200 million T cells yielded roughly 110 million unique TCR beta sequences and about 300 Gb of sequence data. Alongside the repertoire data, information on donor age, sex, ethnicity and CMV serostatus was compiled. Four or five DR-DQ haplotypes were handled as single units for association and clustering because linkage in the cohort was strong. Typing coverage varied by locus: roughly 629-640 donors for A, B, C, DRB1 and DQB1; under 550 for DQA1; around 570 for DPA1; roughly 470 for DPB1. All discovery cohort repertoires had been generated on a single sequencing platform. The study aimed to test whether signatures of past pathogen exposure could be identified by cataloging public T cell receptors. Both class I and class II loci were covered by HLA typing, at four-digit resolution. The study combined high-throughput TCR immunosequencing, statistical association of individual TCRs with disease status, and machine learning to predict cytomegalovirus infection status. An early release that covered 500 to 800 HLA-typed donors contained about 300 gigabases of sequencing data and 85 million to 100 million unique TCR sequences. To decide whether each TCR beta V gene segment behaved as functional or pseudogenic, an earlier analysis of over 500 of the donors relied on high-throughput TCR beta sequencing. A later genetic analysis used genome-wide SNP genotypes for about 55% of the 666 donors, treating that subset as a discovery cohort. On average, 235,054 unique TCR beta nucleotide sequences were sequenced per donor among fewer than 500 genotyped donors of the cohort, with 15% to 20% of those sequences being non-productive. Of the roughly 400 genotyped donors, roughly 85% fell in the genetic ancestry cluster associated with self-reported Caucasian donors. A separate validation cohort of 90 to 150 different subjects was used in addition to the roughly 700-subject first cohort. A later analysis re-examined previously published TCR beta repertoires from just over 650 donors and added high-resolution HLA genotyping to investigate patterns of TCR occurrence. The later analysis used no new phenotypic data to find candidate immune exposures, relying instead on TCR beta sequences and their occurrence across donors. The study profiled the T cell repertoires of under 700 subjects by immunosequencing and related them to cytomegalovirus serostatus.

The cohort consisted of hundreds of healthy bone marrow donors. Cohort members were all nominally healthy when sampled, although unrecorded immune exposures were likely present. The donor tested CMV seronegative, placing the donor among the 300 to 450 seronegative members of the cohort. Each donor provided a peripheral blood sample, and peripheral blood mononuclear cells were used for TCR beta sequencing. The Qiagen DNeasy Blood Extraction Kit was used to extract genomic DNA from the blood cell samples. On the study overall, not on this receptor specifically: In a later analysis, the rate of TCR association differed among HLA loci, with DRB1 alleles having the most associated TCRs and HLA-C alleles having the fewest. CMV serostatus was the only immune exposure information available for the cohort. V-gene and J-gene trimming of TCR beta chains was associated with a missense DCLRE1C variant in a later genetic analysis, and the association was replicated in an independent cohort. A group of highly shared sequence variants was considered likely to be a technical artifact of the sequencing pipeline. A later analysis found that most CMV-associated TCR beta chains appeared HLA-restricted, with HLA associations seemingly driven largely by CMV exposure. In a later analysis, HLA-associated TCR beta chains were found to be more clonally expanded and to have lower generation probabilities than equally common non-associated chains. An earlier analysis of 450 to 750 of the donors showed that most TCR beta V segments appeared in productive rearrangements either about 87% or about 30% of the time, which broadly matched IMGT annotations. Linkage disequilibrium might explain the correlated functional status among segregating V segments, but an unknown experimental factor could not be ruled out. Assigning TCR associations to individual alleles was difficult when HLA alleles, especially DR and DQ, strongly co-occurred. The earlier analysis of 587 of the donors excluded some 15 rarely observed V segments, including chromosome 9 orphons, because counts were too low. A later analysis associated around 16,000 TCR beta sequences with specific HLA alleles at a false discovery rate of 0.05. A further reported finding was that TCR beta sequences accurately predicted the HLA-A and HLA-B alleles for most subjects in the first cohort. Several of the top co-occurrence clusters appeared to be linked to parvovirus B19, influenza, CMV and Epstein-Barr virus, according to a later analysis. In the study, some 160 TCR beta chains were listed as associated with cytomegalovirus. In vitro tests confirmed that three of the cytomegalovirus-associated TCR beta chains recognize cytomegalovirus antigens. It was suggested by the authors that the approach could potentially be generalized to other disease states and immunological phenotypes. Most TCR sequences were seen in very few donors, while some public TCRs were found in many individuals. Because HLA typing was unavailable for some donors at each locus, only the typed subset was used in association tests. Some IMGT-functional V segments, including TRBV6-2 and TRBV6-3, could not be told apart with the 87-base-pair reads, so those segments were excluded. Sequencing depth was assumed to be roughly uniform across donors in the presence/absence analyses, though that assumption may not hold. A later genetic analysis reported fewer N-insertions in productive TCRs among donors in an Asian-associated ancestry cluster than the roughly 650-donor mean. Cytomegalovirus status was reported to be diagnosed by the classifier with high specificity and sensitivity in both the original and validation cohorts. The cohort was sequenced for TCR beta chains only, and without alpha or paired-chain data the features that could be detected were limited.

The CDR3 starts with the cysteine, ends with the phenylalanine, and has 12 residues. Only the CDR3 portion is preserved as DNA: 36 bases, with reading frame beginning at the first base. From the germline V gene (reference sequence), CDR1 is LNHDA and CDR2 is SQIVND. Trimming removed 7 bases from V and 2 bases from J; the gene matches leave 2 bases unexplained. Libraries came from the immunoSEQ multiplex PCR assay. The multiplex PCR relied on a mix of 60 forward primers for TCR Vbeta segments and 13 reverse primers for TCR Jbeta segments. The CDR3 region of rearranged TCR beta genes was amplified from genomic DNA with a multiplex PCR assay. The Illumina HiSeq System was used to sequence the amplified TCR beta libraries as 87-base-pair reads. In the authors' own workflow: In a later analysis, 80 million or so unique TCR beta chains were counted across the roughly 670 repertoires, and around 10 million of these chains were shared by at least two donors. Raw reads were error-corrected and collapsed into unique sequences with a nearest-neighbor algorithm that merged closely related sequences to remove PCR and sequencing errors. To assign V, D and J gene segments, CDR3 sequences were aligned to IMGT reference sequences. For a sequence to be retained, a match of at least six nucleotides was required to both a V gene segment and a J gene segment. A rearrangement counted as productive if the CDR3 had no stop codons and remained in frame with V and J, and every other rearrangement counted as non-productive. CDR3 was defined according to IMGT convention as the region running from the second conserved V-encoded cysteine to the conserved J-encoded phenylalanine. Sequences without an unambiguous match to a single V gene segment were excluded from the earlier analysis of about 640 of the donors. An earlier analysis of fewer than 750 of the donors called V segments functional above 56.7% productive rearrangements and segregating when the between-donor standard deviation exceeded 5%. To diagnose cytomegalovirus status from the catalog of TCR beta chain sequences, a statistical classification framework was built. A later analysis assigned V and J genes by comparing TCR nucleotide sequences with IMGT/GENE-DB human TR gene sequences. In a later analysis, CDR3 sequences and most-parsimonious VDJ recombination scenarios were assigned using the TCRdist pipeline. In a later analysis, each TCR beta chain was defined by its CDR3 amino acid sequence together with its V-gene family, and reads without a unique V-gene family were excluded. As a way to deal with suspected cross-contamination and a sequencing artifact, a later analysis dropped roughly 600 nucleotide sequences that were highly shared and had low generation probability. For each public chain, a later analysis derived a clonal expansion index from normalized ranks of inferred template counts within each repertoire. In a later analysis, generation probabilities were computed with a VDJ recombination model fitted to out-of-frame rearrangements, and the resulting probabilities were checked against IGoR. In a later analysis, TCR-TCR, TCR-HLA and TCR-CMV co-occurrence was scored with hypergeometric tests, and a repertoire-size bias correction was applied to TCR pairs. To estimate false discovery rates, a later analysis permuted the HLA or CMV assignments 20 times. In a later analysis, co-occurring TCRs were grouped using DBSCAN, with TCRdist sequence similarity added in when clustering inside HLA-allele-positive subsets. For co-occurrence clustering, repertoires with fewer than 30,000 or more than 120,000 public chains were excluded, along with roughly five repertoires with anomalous nucleotide sharing. TCRdb limited this immuneACCESS table to in-frame rearrangements with V and J called. A share of clones is missing; checked studies link under half to unresolved V genes, and the rest is unexplained. The V and J calls and clone size come from that table; D and trimming were worked out from the DNA. The table for this sample shows about 120,000 clones. The ten largest clonotypes hold approximately 3.8% of the sample.

About this clone: Its antigen target is currently unknown.

The specimen was PBMCs. The chain is assembled from TRBV19 and TRBJ2-7, with 7 middle bases fitting TRBD1. This clonotype was sampled from a man aged 18-30 years in good health and CMV-seronegative. The sequenced DNA: TGTGCCAGTACTGGGACAGCCTACGAGCAGTACTTC. This sequence encodes CASTGTAYEQYF.